The 18 T cell receptor beta chains presented below share a single source sample, sequenced in a study of beta chain features in type 1 diabetes. Overall study findings and caveats: Type 1 diabetes patients showed a moderate but significant shortening of TCRB CDR3s in all four CD4+ subsets.

The entirety of the isolated RNA underwent reverse transcription, so expressed TCRB transcripts were sequenced. Assay used: immunoSEQ multiplex PCR; TCRdb lists only in-frame clones, some missing. The sample includes around 150,000 clones, roughly 60% seen only once; the top ten take about 0.081%. These receptors have no identified antigens. Sequencing used naive CD4+ T cells from blood. The receptors were gathered from a man in his thirties or forties with type 1 diabetes.

The chain joins TRBV7-2 to TRBJ2-7; 7 bases fit TRBD2. This CDR3 has 15 amino acids. Per germline, CDR1 SGHTA and CDR2 FQGNSA. V was pared by 4 bases and J by 1 base, with 7 bases of the junction left unmatched. CDR3 DNA: TGTGCCAGCAGCTCCCGGGACTATTTGTCCTACGAGCAGTACTTC. Its protein is CASSSRDYLSYEQYF. Supplemented by reference TRBV7-2 and TRBJ2-7, the full variable domain reads GAGVSQSPSNKVTEKGKDVELRCDPISGHTALYWYRQSLGQGLEFLIYFQGNSAPDKSGLPSDRFSAERTGGSVSTLTIQRTQQEDSAVYLCASSSRDYLSYEQYFGPGTRLTVT.

V is TRBV5-4 and J is TRBJ1-5; TRBD1 agrees at 7 bases. J was trimmed by 4 bases and V by 9 bases; bases with no gene match: 13. The CDR3 extends over 15 amino acids. The germline V gene has CDR1 SGHNT and CDR2 YYREEE (reference sequence). The CDR3 loop is CATQTGSEPNQPQHF. In DNA form, the CDR3 reads TGTGCCACTCAGACAGGGTCAGAACCAAATCAGCCCCAGCATTTT.

Only one count was recorded for this clone. This chain uses TRBV14 with TRBJ2-6; 8 bases align to TRBD1. This CDR3 is built from 16 residues. In germline, CDR1 is SGHDN, CDR2 FVKESK. With V trimmed by 5 bases and J by 0 bases, 3 bases remained unmatched. CDR3 sequence (DNA): TGTGCCAGCAGCACGGACAGGGACTCTGGGGCCAACGTCCTGACTTTC. Translation: CASSTDRDSGANVLTF.

This clone was seen a single time. The chain has TRBV7-9 and TRBJ2-1; possible D gene TRBD1, 5 bases. This CDR3 is 12 amino acids long. The V gene's germline CDR1 is SEHNR and CDR2 FQNEAQ (reference sequence). The germline V and J ends were trimmed by 1 base and 12 bases, with 10 bases remaining between them. CDR3 in amino acids: CASSLEPQGQFF. The DNA of the CDR3 is TGTGCCAGCAGCTTAGAGCCTCAGGGGCAGTTCTTC.

This clone has just a few counts. V and J are TRBV29-1 and TRBJ1-2, with a weak D call TRBD1 (6 bases). Germline V gives CDR1 SQVTM, CDR2 ANQGSEA. The germline V and J ends were trimmed by 8 bases and 0 bases, with 10 bases remaining between them. The CDR3 consists of 12 residues. CDR3 sequence (DNA): TGCAGCTCTAACAGGGCTAACTATGGCTACACCTTC. Translation: CSSNRANYGYTF.

J is TRBJ1-2 and V is TRBV9; 7 nucleotides agree with TRBD1. Germline V gene data show CDR1 as SGDLS and CDR2 as YYNGEE. This CDR3 has 14 residues. After removal of 2 bases from V and 2 bases from J, the junction contained 3 bases not matched to a gene. The CDR3 here is CASSVRDSNYGYTF. The DNA for the CDR3 is TGTGCCAGCAGCGTTCGGGACAGCAACTATGGCTACACCTTC.

This chain links TRBV29-1 with TRBJ2-3; D gene ambiguous. V gave up 4 bases and J gave up 0 bases, with 11 bases separating them. The CDR3 runs 14 residues. Germline CDR1 reads SQVTM; CDR2 reads ANQGSEA. The CDR3 protein is CSVVRLPSTDTQYF. CDR3 coding DNA: TGCAGCGTTGTTAGGTTGCCTAGCACAGATACGCAGTATTTT.

The rearrangement links TRBV10-3 to TRBJ2-7; TRBD1 matches 9 bases. The CDR3 is 12 amino acids. The V gene's germline CDR1 is ENHRY and CDR2 SYGVKD. Trimming at V came to 6 bases and at J to 4 bases, leaving 1 base not matched to a gene. The DNA of the CDR3 is TGTGCCATCAGCGGGACAGGGTACGAGCAGTACTTC. Translation: CAISGTGYEQYF.

This rearrangement joins TRBV5-1 to TRBJ2-1, with D tentatively TRBD1 (6 bases). This CDR3 region has 11 residues. Germline V gene data show CDR1 as SGHRS and CDR2 as YFSETQ. V was trimmed by 0 bases and J by 14 bases, leaving 9 bases between them. The CDR3 nucleotides read TGCGCCAGCAGCTTGGGGGACAAAGAGTTCTTC. This gives the protein CASSLGDKEFF. The entire variable domain, with the rest obtained from reference TRBV5-1 and TRBJ2-1, is as follows: KAGVTQTPRYLIKTRGQQVTLSCSPISGHRSVSWYQQTPGQGLQFLFEYFSETQRNKGNFPGRFSGRQFSNSRSEMNVSTLELGDSALYLCASSLGDKEFFGPGTRLTVL.

The chain employs TRBV30 and TRBJ1-4; 8 nucleotides line up with TRBD1. Germline V gene sequence: CDR1 GTSNPN, CDR2 SVGIG (reference sequence). V was clipped by 1 base and J by 0 bases; unmatched bases: 4. The CDR3 spans 16 residues. The CDR3 protein is CAWSGGQGTTNEKLFF. The CDR3 nucleotides are TGTGCCTGGAGTGGAGGACAGGGAACAACTAATGAAAAACTGTTTTTT.

V gene TRBV2 combines with J gene TRBJ2-4; D may be TRBD1 or TRBD2 (5 bases each). CDR1 SNHLY and CDR2 FYNNEI come from the germline V gene. V lost 6 bases to trimming and J lost 6 bases, with 12 bases between them. CDR3 size: 13 residues. CDR3 region: CASRQDGGNIQYF. The CDR3 coding sequence is TGTGCCAGCAGACAGGACGGAGGAAACATTCAGTACTTC.

The V and J genes are TRBV12-5 and TRBJ1-6, with D possibly TRBD1 on 5 matching bases. Per germline, CDR1 LGHNT and CDR2 FRNRAP. The CDR3 contains 12 residues. V was pared by 7 bases and J by 7 bases, with 8 bases between. CDR3 nucleotide sequence: TGTGCTAGTGCGACAGAGAATTCACCCCTCCACTTT. It translates to CASATENSPLHF.

The chain employs TRBV5-1 and TRBJ2-5, with D maybe TRBD2 (5 bases). Germline CDR1 is SGHRS and CDR2 is YFSETQ. The CDR3 runs to 14 residues. The V end lost 4 bases, the J end lost 2 bases, and 12 bases lay between the germline ends. The CDR3 DNA follows: TGCGCCAGCAGCCCGGACGGGATTCAAGAGACCCAGTACTTC. This sequence encodes CASSPDGIQETQYF.

This clone was seen more than once but under ten times. This chain connects TRBV9 to TRBJ2-2; 8 bases are a match to TRBD1. The CDR3 has 15 residues. The V segment lost 3 bases and the J segment 6 bases; nucleotides outside the gene matches: 7. In germline, CDR1 is SGDLS, CDR2 YYNGEE. Written as DNA, the CDR3 is TGTGCCAGCAGCGCCGGGACAGGTCATCCCGGGGAGCTGTTTTTT. It encodes CASSAGTGHPGELFF.

This clone has only a few counts. This CDR3 reads CASSLDGDGKRTQYF. The CDR3 coding sequence is TGTGCCAGCAGCTTGGACGGGGACGGGAAGAGAACCCAGTACTTC. The chain carries TRBV7-2 and TRBJ2-5, with D possibly called TRBD1 or TRBD2 (5 bases each). CDR3 length: 15 residues. CDR1 is SGHTA, CDR2 FQGNSA, per germline. The V end lost 3 bases, the J end lost 8 bases, and 19 bases lay between the germline ends.

The chain carries TRBV28 and TRBJ1-6; no clear D. V lost 8 bases and J 8 bases, leaving 16 bases between the germline ends. Germline CDR1 and CDR2: MDHEN and SYDVKM. This CDR3 contains 14 residues. The CDR3 region is CASLTGISYSPLHF. The CDR3 DNA reads TGTGCCAGCCTGACGGGGATATCGTATTCACCCCTCCACTTT.

The rearrangement uses TRBV18 and TRBJ2-5; D uncertain. Trimming cost V 6 bases and J 2 bases, with 10 bases left between them. Germline CDR1 and CDR2: KGHSH and LQKENI. There are 13 residues in the CDR3. The CDR3 protein is CASSSLTQETQYF. The CDR3 DNA sequence: TGTGCCAGCTCCTCCTTGACACAAGAGACCCAGTACTTC.

Only a few counts were recorded for this clone. The chain links TRBV10-3 to TRBJ1-1, with D uncertain. This CDR3 region has 13 residues. The germline V gene encodes CDR1 ENHRY and CDR2 SYGVKD. Trimming left V 6 bases short and J 3 bases short, with 11 bases between. This chain's CDR3 is CAIRQDTDTEAFF. In nucleotides, the CDR3 is TGTGCCATCAGGCAGGATACGGACACTGAAGCTTTCTTT.